Listed below are T cell receptor beta chains from one sample, sequenced in a study of metastatic and nonmetastatic thyroid tumors. TCRdb used MiXCR to call clones anew from the PCR reads. The sample carries several thousand clones, approximately 30% recorded once. The sample comprised adjacent normal tissue. The receptors shown here come from a female donor with papillary thyroid cancer or a benign thyroid nodule (not recorded which). Some clones in this sample may be carry-over from other donors' samples. CDR3s leave out the opening cysteine and the closing phenylalanine or tryptophan. Fields, in order: V gene, J gene, CDR3 length, CDR3 protein.

V gene: TRBV18; J gene: TRBJ2-7; CDR3 length: 11; CDR3 protein: ASSPRVSYEQY
V gene: TRBV20-1; J gene: TRBJ2-2; CDR3 length: 10; CDR3 protein: SALANTGELF
V gene: TRBV9; J gene: TRBJ2-7; CDR3 length: 13; CDR3 protein: ASSEGTGPYYEQY
V gene: TRBV6-6; J gene: TRBJ2-5; CDR3 length: 15; CDR3 protein: ASSYGLSGQGQETQY
V gene: TRBV12-3/TRBV12-4; J gene: TRBJ2-1; CDR3 length: 12; CDR3 protein: ASSRTSLYNEQF
V gene: TRBV6-1; J gene: TRBJ2-6; CDR3 length: 12; CDR3 protein: ASIGSSGANVLT
V gene: TRBV28; J gene: TRBJ2-7; CDR3 length: 13; CDR3 protein: ASSLGRLLAGEQY
V gene: TRBV7-2; J gene: TRBJ2-3; CDR3 length: 14; CDR3 protein: ASSLAGQGGTDTQY
V gene: TRBV6-4; J gene: TRBJ1-2; CDR3 length: 18; CDR3 protein: ASSDLPNRDRFSGSYGYT
V gene: TRBV7-2; J gene: TRBJ2-7; CDR3 length: 10; CDR3 protein: ASSPGGREQY
V gene: TRBV7-8; J gene: TRBJ1-4; CDR3 length: 10; CDR3 protein: ASSDGTEKLF
V gene: TRBV6-1; J gene: TRBJ2-1; CDR3 length: 9; CDR3 protein: ASVGVNEQF
V gene: TRBV6-2/TRBV6-3; J gene: TRBJ1-3; CDR3 length: 18; CDR3 protein: ASSYSEGARNLYSRNTIY
V gene: TRBV19; J gene: TRBJ2-1; CDR3 length: 16; CDR3 protein: ASSHLSPTSGKYNEQF
V gene: TRBV20-1; J gene: TRBJ1-1; CDR3 length: 10; CDR3 protein: SAPQKGTEAF
V gene: TRBV27; J gene: TRBJ1-5; CDR3 length: 10; CDR3 protein: ASSGMGQPQH
V gene: TRBV18; J gene: TRBJ2-7; CDR3 length: 13; CDR3 protein: ASSPDSQGGHEQY
V gene: TRBV5-7; J gene: TRBJ1-1; CDR3 length: 12; CDR3 protein: ASSYFDFNTEAF
V gene: TRBV6-1; J gene: TRBJ2-2; CDR3 length: 12; CDR3 protein: ASRYRVYTGELF
V gene: TRBV7-2; J gene: TRBJ2-7; CDR3 length: 13; CDR3 protein: ASSPGPGQFYEQY
V gene: TRBV11-2; J gene: TRBJ2-5; CDR3 length: 13; CDR3 protein: ASSLAQGLAPTQY
V gene: TRBV20-1; J gene: TRBJ2-7; CDR3 length: 11; CDR3 protein: SAPDRIIYEQY
V gene: TRBV6-2/TRBV6-3; J gene: TRBJ2-7; CDR3 length: 13; CDR3 protein: ASSYSGTAFGEQY
V gene: TRBV4-1; J gene: TRBJ2-7; CDR3 length: 15; CDR3 protein: ASSQIAGEASSYEQY
V gene: TRBV25-1; J gene: TRBJ1-2; CDR3 length: 13; CDR3 protein: ASSEGGREAAGYT
V gene: TRBV20-1; J gene: TRBJ2-7; CDR3 length: 11; CDR3 protein: SASRDGSDEQY
V gene: TRBV5-1; J gene: TRBJ1-1; CDR3 length: 12; CDR3 protein: ASSGTHTNTEAF
V gene: TRBV28; J gene: TRBJ1-5; CDR3 length: 13; CDR3 protein: ASSLRALGKVPQH
V gene: TRBV11-2; J gene: TRBJ1-1; CDR3 length: 14; CDR3 protein: ASSLGHPGLVAEAF
V gene: TRBV11-2; J gene: TRBJ1-1; CDR3 length: 12; CDR3 protein: ASTFRHMNTEAF
V gene: TRBV6-5; J gene: TRBJ1-2; CDR3 length: 11; CDR3 protein: ASSYGGNYGYT
V gene: TRBV9; J gene: TRBJ2-2; CDR3 length: 11; CDR3 protein: ASSAEGSGELF
V gene: TRBV7-2; J gene: TRBJ1-5; CDR3 length: 13; CDR3 protein: ASSSRTAANQPQH
V gene: TRBV28; J gene: TRBJ2-2; CDR3 length: 12; CDR3 protein: ASSLSGAGGELF
V gene: TRBV20-1; J gene: TRBJ1-6; CDR3 length: 14; CDR3 protein: SARDDRAGNNSPLH
V gene: TRBV7-9; J gene: TRBJ2-1; CDR3 length: 13; CDR3 protein: ASSLVGRGANEQF
V gene: TRBV7-9; J gene: TRBJ2-7; CDR3 length: 10; CDR3 protein: ASRSGTYEQY
V gene: TRBV24-1; J gene: TRBJ2-7; CDR3 length: 14; CDR3 protein: ATSDVIPGQGCEQY
V gene: TRBV30; J gene: TRBJ2-3; CDR3 length: 10; CDR3 protein: AWSRGTDTQY
V gene: TRBV10-3; J gene: TRBJ2-7; CDR3 length: 13; CDR3 protein: AITSPGLADYEQY
V gene: TRBV27; J gene: TRBJ1-2; CDR3 length: 14; CDR3 protein: ASSSARGGGLSGYT
V gene: TRBV5-4; J gene: TRBJ2-5; CDR3 length: 14; CDR3 protein: ASSLDGNTFLETQY
V gene: TRBV20-1; J gene: TRBJ2-1; CDR3 length: 13; CDR3 protein: SAAKTGTAYNEQF
V gene: TRBV10-3; J gene: TRBJ2-5; CDR3 length: 11; CDR3 protein: AISDGYQETQY
V gene: TRBV2; J gene: TRBJ2-3; CDR3 length: 13; CDR3 protein: ASSESGSSTDTQY
V gene: TRBV7-8; J gene: TRBJ2-7; CDR3 length: 12; CDR3 protein: ASSYGDSLAEQY
V gene: TRBV20-1; J gene: TRBJ1-1; CDR3 length: 11; CDR3 protein: SARGRVSTEAF
V gene: TRBV9; J gene: TRBJ2-1; CDR3 length: 13; CDR3 protein: ASSGRDSNYNEQF
V gene: TRBV27; J gene: TRBJ1-6; CDR3 length: 11; CDR3 protein: ASSLSRDSPLH
V gene: TRBV6-1; J gene: TRBJ2-1; CDR3 length: 13; CDR3 protein: ASSSGTAPGNEQF
V gene: TRBV4-3; J gene: TRBJ1-2; CDR3 length: 13; CDR3 protein: ASSQDRTGANGYT
V gene: TRBV25-1; J gene: TRBJ1-1; CDR3 length: 11; CDR3 protein: ASSDRGTTEAF
V gene: TRBV7-8; J gene: TRBJ1-1; CDR3 length: 15; CDR3 protein: ASSRLPGQGKNTEAF